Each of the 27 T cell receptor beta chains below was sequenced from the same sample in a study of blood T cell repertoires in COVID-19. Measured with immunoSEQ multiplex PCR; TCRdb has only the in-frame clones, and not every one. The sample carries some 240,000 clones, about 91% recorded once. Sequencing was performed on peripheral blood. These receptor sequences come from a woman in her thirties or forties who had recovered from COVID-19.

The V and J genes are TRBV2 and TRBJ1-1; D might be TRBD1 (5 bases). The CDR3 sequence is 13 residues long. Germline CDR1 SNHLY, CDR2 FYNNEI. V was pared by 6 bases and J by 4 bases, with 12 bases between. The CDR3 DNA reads TGTGCCAGCAGGCCGGGGGTGGGCACTGAAGCTTTCTTT. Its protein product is CASRPGVGTEAFF.

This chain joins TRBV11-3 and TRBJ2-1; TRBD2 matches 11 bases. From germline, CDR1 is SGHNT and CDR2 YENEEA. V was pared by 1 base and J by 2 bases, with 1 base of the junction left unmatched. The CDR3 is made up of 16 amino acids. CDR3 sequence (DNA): TGTGCCAGCAGCTTAGGACTAGCGGGGACCTACAATGAGCAGTTCTTC. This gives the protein CASSLGLAGTYNEQFF.

The CDR3 loop reads CASSPQRASGSSYNEQFF. The CDR3 DNA reads as TGCGCCAGCAGCCCTCAGAGAGCTAGCGGTAGCTCCTACAATGAGCAGTTCTTC. The chain employs TRBV5-1 and TRBJ2-1; the match to TRBD2 covers 7 bases. V gave up 4 bases and J gave up 0 bases; unmatched junction bases: 13. Germline V lookup: CDR1 SGHRS, CDR2 YFSETQ. This CDR3 is built from 18 residues.

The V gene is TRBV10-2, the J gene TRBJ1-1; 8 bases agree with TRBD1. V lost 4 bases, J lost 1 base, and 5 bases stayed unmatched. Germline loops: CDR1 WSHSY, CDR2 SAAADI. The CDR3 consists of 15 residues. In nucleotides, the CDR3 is TGCGCCAGCAGTGTTCCGGGACAGGCGAACACTGAAGCTTTCTTT. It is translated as CASSVPGQANTEAFF.

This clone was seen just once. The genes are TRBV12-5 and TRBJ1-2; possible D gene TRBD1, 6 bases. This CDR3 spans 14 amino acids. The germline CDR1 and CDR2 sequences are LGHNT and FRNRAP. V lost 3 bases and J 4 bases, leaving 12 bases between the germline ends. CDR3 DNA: TGTGCTAGTGGTTTCCCGACAGGAGTCTATGGCTACACCTTC. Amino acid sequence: CASGFPTGVYGYTF.

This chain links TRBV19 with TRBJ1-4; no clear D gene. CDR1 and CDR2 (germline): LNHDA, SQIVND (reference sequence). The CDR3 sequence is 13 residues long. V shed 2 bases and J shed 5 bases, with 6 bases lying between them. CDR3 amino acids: CASSINSNEKLFF. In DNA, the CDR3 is TGTGCCAGTAGTATAAACTCGAATGAAAAACTGTTTTTT.

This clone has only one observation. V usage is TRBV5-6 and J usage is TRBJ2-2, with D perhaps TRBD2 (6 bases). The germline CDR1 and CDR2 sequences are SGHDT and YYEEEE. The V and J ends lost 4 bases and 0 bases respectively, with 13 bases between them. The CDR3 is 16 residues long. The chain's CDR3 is CASSRRTTANTGELFF. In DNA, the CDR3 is TGTGCCAGCAGCCGCAGGACTACCGCGAACACCGGGGAGCTGTTTTTT.

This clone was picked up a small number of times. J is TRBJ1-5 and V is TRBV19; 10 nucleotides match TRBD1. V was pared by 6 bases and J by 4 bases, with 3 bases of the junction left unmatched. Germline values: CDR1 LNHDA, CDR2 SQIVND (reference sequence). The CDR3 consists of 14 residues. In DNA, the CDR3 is TGTGCCAGTAGCGTGGGACAGGGGAATCAGCCCCAGCATTTT. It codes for CASSVGQGNQPQHF.

The CDR3 DNA reads TGCGCCAGCAGCCACCCCGGGACTTGGACCGGGGAGCTGTTTTTT. Translating it yields CASSHPGTWTGELFF. This chain joins TRBV4-3 and TRBJ2-2; D may be TRBD2 (6 bases). CDR1 and CDR2 from the germline V gene are LGHNA and YSLEER. V lost 3 bases and J lost 5, with 13 bases in between. This CDR3 has 15 residues.

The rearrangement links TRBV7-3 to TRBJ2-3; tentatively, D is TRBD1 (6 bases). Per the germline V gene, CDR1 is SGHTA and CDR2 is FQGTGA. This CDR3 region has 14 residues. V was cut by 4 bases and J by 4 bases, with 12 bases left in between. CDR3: CASSYRQAPDTQYF. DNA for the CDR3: TGTGCCAGCAGCTATAGACAGGCGCCAGATACGCAGTATTTT.

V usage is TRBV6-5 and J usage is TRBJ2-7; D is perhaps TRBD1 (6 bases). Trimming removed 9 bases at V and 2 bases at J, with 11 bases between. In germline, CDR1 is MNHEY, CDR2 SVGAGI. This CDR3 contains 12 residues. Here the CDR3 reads CASVDSTYEQYF. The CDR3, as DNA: TGTGCCAGTGTGGACAGTACCTACGAGCAGTACTTC.

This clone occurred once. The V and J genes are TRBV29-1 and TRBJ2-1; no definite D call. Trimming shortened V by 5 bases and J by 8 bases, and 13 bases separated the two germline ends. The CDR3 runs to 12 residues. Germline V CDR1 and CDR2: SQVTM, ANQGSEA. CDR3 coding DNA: TGCAGCGTTACCCCTCGGGTGGATGAGCAGTTCTTC. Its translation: CSVTPRVDEQFF.

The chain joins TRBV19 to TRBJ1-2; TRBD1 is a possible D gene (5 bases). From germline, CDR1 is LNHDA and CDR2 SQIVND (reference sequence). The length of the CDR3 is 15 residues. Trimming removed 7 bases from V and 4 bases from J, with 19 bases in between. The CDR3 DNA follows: TGTGCCAGTAACCCCTCGATACAGGTTGGCTATGGCTACACCTTC. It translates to CASNPSIQVGYGYTF.

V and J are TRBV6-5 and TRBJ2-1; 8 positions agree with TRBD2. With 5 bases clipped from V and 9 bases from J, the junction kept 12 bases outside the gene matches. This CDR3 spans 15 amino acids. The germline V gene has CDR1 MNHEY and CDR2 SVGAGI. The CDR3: CASSPPGLVGPEQFF. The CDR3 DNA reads TGTGCCAGCAGTCCTCCGGGACTAGTAGGGCCTGAGCAGTTCTTC.

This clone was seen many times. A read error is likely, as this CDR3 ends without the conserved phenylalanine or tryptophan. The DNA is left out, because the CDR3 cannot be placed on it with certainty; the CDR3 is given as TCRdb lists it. This CDR3 is CASSAGQPLI. The chain couples TRBV6-2 or TRBV6-3 to TRBJ2-4; the DNA was not compared with TRBD2, the D call given in the table. The CDR3 adds up to 10 amino acids, both ends counted. In germline, CDR1 is MNHEY, CDR2 SVGEGT.

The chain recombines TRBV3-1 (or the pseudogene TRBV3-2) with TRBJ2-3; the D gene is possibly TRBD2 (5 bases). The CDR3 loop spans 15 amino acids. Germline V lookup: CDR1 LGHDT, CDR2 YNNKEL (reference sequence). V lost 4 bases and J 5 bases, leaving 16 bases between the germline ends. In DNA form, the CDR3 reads TGTGCCAGCAGCCTAAGACTACCGAGTGGAGATACGCAGTATTTT. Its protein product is CASSLRLPSGDTQYF.

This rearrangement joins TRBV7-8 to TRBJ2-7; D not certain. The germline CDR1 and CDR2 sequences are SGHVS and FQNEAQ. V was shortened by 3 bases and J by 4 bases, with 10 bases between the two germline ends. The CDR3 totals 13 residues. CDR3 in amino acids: CASSLGSGYEQYV. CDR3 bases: TGTGCCAGCAGCTTGGGTTCGGGTTACGAGCAGTACGTC.

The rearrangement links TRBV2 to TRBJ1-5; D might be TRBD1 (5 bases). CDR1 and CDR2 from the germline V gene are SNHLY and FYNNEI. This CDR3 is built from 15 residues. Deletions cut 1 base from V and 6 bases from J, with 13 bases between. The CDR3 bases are TGTGCCAGCAGTGAAGATTGGACATCTCTTCAGCCCCAGCATTTT. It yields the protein CASSEDWTSLQPQHF.

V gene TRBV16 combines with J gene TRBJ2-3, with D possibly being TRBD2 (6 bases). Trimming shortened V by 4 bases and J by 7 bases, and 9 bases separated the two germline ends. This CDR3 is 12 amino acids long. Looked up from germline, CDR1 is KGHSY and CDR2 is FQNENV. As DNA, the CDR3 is TGTGCCAGCAGCCGTGGGGGGAATACGCAGTATTTT. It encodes CASSRGGNTQYF.

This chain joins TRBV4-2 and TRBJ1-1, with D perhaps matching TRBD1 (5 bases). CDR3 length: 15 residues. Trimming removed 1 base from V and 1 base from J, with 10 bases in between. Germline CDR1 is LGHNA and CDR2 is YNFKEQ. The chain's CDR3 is CASSQGVGENTEAFF. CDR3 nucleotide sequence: TGTGCCAGCAGCCAAGGGGTAGGGGAGAACACTGAAGCTTTCTTT.

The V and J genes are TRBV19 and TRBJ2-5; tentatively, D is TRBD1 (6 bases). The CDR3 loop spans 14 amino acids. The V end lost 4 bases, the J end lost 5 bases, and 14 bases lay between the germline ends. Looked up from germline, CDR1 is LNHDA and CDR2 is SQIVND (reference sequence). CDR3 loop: CASSKQGEWETQYF. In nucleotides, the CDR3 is TGTGCCAGTAGTAAACAGGGAGAGTGGGAGACCCAGTACTTC.

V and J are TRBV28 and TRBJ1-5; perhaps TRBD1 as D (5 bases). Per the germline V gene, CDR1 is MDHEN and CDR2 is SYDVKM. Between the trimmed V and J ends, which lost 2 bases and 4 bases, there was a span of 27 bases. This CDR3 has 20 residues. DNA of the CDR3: TGTGCCAGCAGTTTAGTATCGTTCGGGACTCCGGGAGCCAAAAATCAGCCCCAGCATTTT. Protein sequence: CASSLVSFGTPGAKNQPQHF.

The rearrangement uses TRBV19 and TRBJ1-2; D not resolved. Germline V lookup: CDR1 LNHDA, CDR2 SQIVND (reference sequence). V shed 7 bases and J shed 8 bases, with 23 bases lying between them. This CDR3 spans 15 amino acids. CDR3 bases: TGTGCCAGTACCTATGGGTCCGGGTCCCCTTCGGGCTACACCTTC. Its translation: CASTYGSGSPSGYTF.

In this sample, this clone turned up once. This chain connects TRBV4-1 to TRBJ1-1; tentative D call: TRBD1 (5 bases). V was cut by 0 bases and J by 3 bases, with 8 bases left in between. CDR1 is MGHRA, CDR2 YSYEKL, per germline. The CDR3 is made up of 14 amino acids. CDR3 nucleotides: TGCGCCAGCAGCCAAGAGGGGGGGTACACTGAAGCTTTCTTT. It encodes CASSQEGGYTEAFF.

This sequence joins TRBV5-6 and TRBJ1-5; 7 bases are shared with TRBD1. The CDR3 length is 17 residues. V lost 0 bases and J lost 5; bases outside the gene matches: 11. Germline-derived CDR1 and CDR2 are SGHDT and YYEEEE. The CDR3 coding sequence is TGTGCCAGCAGCTTGGGTCCGACAGGGATCCGTCATCAGCCCCAGCATTTT. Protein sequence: CASSLGPTGIRHQPQHF.

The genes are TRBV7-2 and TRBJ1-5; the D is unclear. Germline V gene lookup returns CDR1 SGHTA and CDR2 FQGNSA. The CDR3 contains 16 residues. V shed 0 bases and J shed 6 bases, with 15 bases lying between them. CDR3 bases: TGTGCCAGCAGCTTAGCGGCAGGACTAAATCGTCAGCCCCAGCATTTT. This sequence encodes CASSLAAGLNRQPQHF.

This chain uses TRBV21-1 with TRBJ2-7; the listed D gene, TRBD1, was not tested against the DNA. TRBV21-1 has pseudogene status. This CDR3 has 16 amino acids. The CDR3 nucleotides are TGTGCCAGCAGCGGACAGGGAAATGCCCTCTTTTACGAGCAGTACGTC. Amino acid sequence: CASSGQGNALFYEQYV.